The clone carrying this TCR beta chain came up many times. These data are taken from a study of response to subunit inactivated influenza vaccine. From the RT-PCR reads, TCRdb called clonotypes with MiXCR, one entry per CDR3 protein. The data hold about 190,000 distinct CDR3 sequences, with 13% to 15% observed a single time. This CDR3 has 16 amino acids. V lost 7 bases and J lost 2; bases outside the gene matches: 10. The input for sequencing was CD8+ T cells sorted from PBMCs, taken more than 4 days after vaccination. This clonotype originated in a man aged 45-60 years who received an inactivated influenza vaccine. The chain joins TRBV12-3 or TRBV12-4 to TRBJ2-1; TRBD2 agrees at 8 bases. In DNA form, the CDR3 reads TGTGCCAGCACGGGGGGGAGGGTACGTGCCTACAATGAGCAGTTCTTC. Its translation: CASTGGRVRAYNEQFF.